This is a list of T cell receptor beta chains from one sample in a study of PD-L1 blockade in urothelial cancer. TCRdb's table, derived via immunoSEQ multiplex PCR, lists solely in-frame clones and lacks some. The table shows about 48,000 clones, with approximately 78% occurring only once. The starting material was PBMCs, obtained around atezolizumab (anti-PD-L1) treatment. These receptors originate from a man aged 70 or older with urothelial cancer. The CDR3 runs from the conserved cysteine through the conserved F or W. D genes are given only for firm matches. Only some rows state a clone size, as once, few, many or a class for expanded clones.

V gene: TRBV18
D gene: .
J gene: TRBJ1-1
clone size: .
CDR3 protein: CASSRSQGLNTEAFF
CDR3 DNA: TGTGCCAGCTCACGTTCACAGGGATTGAACACTGAAGCTTTCTTT

V gene: TRBV30
D gene: TRBD1
J gene: TRBJ1-1
clone size: .
CDR3 protein: CAWSASGTGGRGNTEAFF
CDR3 DNA: TGTGCCTGGAGTGCCTCCGGGACAGGGGGCAGAGGGAACACTGAAGCTTTCTTT

V gene: TRBV28
D gene: .
J gene: TRBJ2-7
clone size: .
CDR3 protein: CASSLPGSSSYEQYF
CDR3 DNA: TGTGCCAGCAGTTTGCCGGGTTCTAGCTCCTACGAGCAGTACTTC

V gene: TRBV7-6
D gene: .
J gene: TRBJ1-1
clone size: .
CDR3 protein: CASRPTGITEAFF
CDR3 DNA: TGTGCCAGCAGGCCTACAGGGATCACTGAAGCTTTCTTT

V gene: TRBV6-4
D gene: .
J gene: TRBJ2-2
clone size: .
CDR3 protein: CASSPTTGIGELFF
CDR3 DNA: TGTGCCAGCAGTCCCACGACGGGGATCGGGGAGCTGTTTTTT

V gene: TRBV6-1
D gene: .
J gene: TRBJ2-3
clone size: .
CDR3 protein: CASSPAEGDTQYF
CDR3 DNA: TGTGCCAGCAGCCCCGCCGAGGGAGATACGCAGTATTTT

V gene: TRBV11-1
D gene: TRBD2
J gene: TRBJ2-2
clone size: many
CDR3 protein: CASSLELAGGAGELFF
CDR3 DNA: TGTGCCAGCAGCTTAGAGCTAGCGGGAGGGGCCGGGGAGCTGTTTTTT

V gene: TRBV4-1
D gene: .
J gene: TRBJ2-3
clone size: few
CDR3 protein: CASSQDLLDTQYF
CDR3 DNA: TGCGCCAGCAGCCAAGATCTTTTGGATACGCAGTATTTT

V gene: TRBV19
D gene: .
J gene: TRBJ1-1
clone size: once
CDR3 protein: CASTLGGNTEAFF
CDR3 DNA: TGTGCCAGTACTCTGGGGGGGAACACTGAAGCTTTCTTT

V gene: TRBV19
D gene: .
J gene: TRBJ1-1
clone size: .
CDR3 protein: CASSIGGGKNTEAFF
CDR3 DNA: TGTGCCAGTAGTATAGGGGGGGGAAAGAACACTGAAGCTTTCTTT

V gene: TRBV18
D gene: TRBD1
J gene: TRBJ2-1
clone size: .
CDR3 protein: CASSPPEQGKADQFF
CDR3 DNA: TGTGCCAGCTCACCACCGGAACAGGGGAAGGCTGATCAGTTCTTC

V gene: TRBV11-2
D gene: .
J gene: TRBJ2-2
clone size: .
CDR3 protein: CASSPDRQVRPLFF
CDR3 DNA: TGTGCCAGCAGCCCAGACCGTCAGGTCCGCCCGCTGTTTTTT

V gene: TRBV5-6
D gene: TRBD2
J gene: TRBJ2-7
clone size: .
CDR3 protein: CASSDGTSGPIGYEQYF
CDR3 DNA: TGTGCCAGCAGCGACGGGACTAGCGGGCCCATAGGCTACGAGCAGTACTTC

V gene: TRBV10-1
D gene: TRBD2
J gene: TRBJ2-1
clone size: .
CDR3 protein: CASPSGRCLVSYNEQFF
CDR3 DNA: TGCGCCAGCCCTAGCGGGAGATGTTTAGTATCCTACAATGAGCAGTTCTTC

V gene: TRBV19
D gene: .
J gene: TRBJ2-1
clone size: .
CDR3 protein: CASSINTNNEQFF
CDR3 DNA: TGTGCCAGTAGTATAAACACGAACAATGAGCAGTTCTTC

V gene: TRBV28
D gene: TRBD2
J gene: TRBJ2-2
clone size: once
CDR3 protein: CASSIAGGIGGELFF
CDR3 DNA: TGTGCCAGCAGCATCGCCGGGGGGATCGGCGGGGAGCTGTTTTTT

V gene: TRBV5-1
D gene: TRBD2
J gene: TRBJ2-3
clone size: .
CDR3 protein: CASSLTSGPDTQYF
CDR3 DNA: TGCGCCAGCAGCCTAACTAGCGGACCAGATACGCAGTATTTT

V gene: TRBV7-9
D gene: .
J gene: TRBJ1-5
clone size: .
CDR3 protein: CASSLAGQPQHF
CDR3 DNA: TGTGCCAGCAGCTTAGCCGGGCAGCCCCAGCATTTT

V gene: TRBV2
D gene: .
J gene: TRBJ1-1
clone size: .
CDR3 protein: CASSPRRWAGAFF
CDR3 DNA: TGTGCCAGCAGTCCCCGGCGATGGGCGGGAGCTTTCTTT

V gene: TRBV19
D gene: .
J gene: TRBJ2-7
clone size: few
CDR3 protein: CASSHQGKAYEQYF
CDR3 DNA: TGTGCCAGTAGCCACCAGGGTAAAGCCTACGAGCAGTACTTC

V gene: TRBV19
D gene: TRBD1
J gene: TRBJ1-5
clone size: .
CDR3 protein: CASSGRPDRGRQPQHF
CDR3 DNA: TGTGCCAGTAGTGGGAGACCGGACAGGGGGCGGCAGCCCCAGCATTTT

V gene: TRBV2
D gene: TRBD2
J gene: TRBJ2-1
clone size: .
CDR3 protein: CASSEGLNNEQFF
CDR3 DNA: TGTGCCAGCAGCGAGGGACTAAACAATGAGCAGTTCTTC

V gene: TRBV7-9
D gene: .
J gene: TRBJ2-4
clone size: .
CDR3 protein: CASSFSPTGAKNIQYF
CDR3 DNA: TGTGCCAGCAGTTTTAGCCCCACGGGAGCCAAAAACATTCAGTACTTC

V gene: TRBV19
D gene: TRBD1
J gene: TRBJ2-2
clone size: .
CDR3 protein: CASKGQGIITGELFF
CDR3 DNA: TGTGCCAGCAAGGGACAGGGAATTATCACCGGGGAGCTGTTTTTT

V gene: TRBV10-3
D gene: TRBD2
J gene: TRBJ2-5
clone size: .
CDR3 protein: CATLAGVEETQYF
CDR3 DNA: TGTGCCACCCTAGCGGGAGTGGAAGAGACCCAGTACTTC

V gene: TRBV9
D gene: TRBD2
J gene: TRBJ2-7
clone size: few
CDR3 protein: CASSSRRLAGAREQYF
CDR3 DNA: TGTGCCAGCAGCTCCCGTCGACTAGCGGGAGCGCGGGAGCAGTACTTC

V gene: TRBV7-9
D gene: .
J gene: TRBJ2-2
clone size: .
CDR3 protein: CASSLSVNTGELFF
CDR3 DNA: TGTGCCAGCAGCTTGTCCGTGAACACCGGGGAGCTGTTTTTT

V gene: TRBV4-2
D gene: TRBD2
J gene: TRBJ2-1
clone size: .
CDR3 protein: CASSRNLLAGVSSYNEQFF
CDR3 DNA: TGTGCCAGCAGCCGAAATCTACTAGCGGGAGTGAGCTCCTACAATGAGCAGTTCTTC

V gene: TRBV5-1
D gene: .
J gene: TRBJ2-5
clone size: .
CDR3 protein: CASSPGRGREETQYF
CDR3 DNA: TGCGCCAGCAGCCCGGGCAGGGGACGAGAAGAGACCCAGTACTTC

V gene: TRBV21-1
D gene: .
J gene: TRBJ1-1
clone size: .
CDR3 protein: CASSTRGGQKGTEAFF
CDR3 DNA: TGTGCCAGCAGCACCCGGGGGGGGCAGAAGGGGACTGAAGCTTTCTTT

V gene: TRBV7-2
D gene: .
J gene: TRBJ1-4
clone size: .
CDR3 protein: CASSRGTNEKLFF
CDR3 DNA: TGTGCCAGCAGCCGCGGAACTAATGAAAAACTGTTTTTT

V gene: TRBV27
D gene: .
J gene: TRBJ2-1
clone size: .
CDR3 protein: CASSLATSTNEQFF
CDR3 DNA: TGTGCCAGCAGTCTAGCAACTTCCACCAATGAGCAGTTCTTC

V gene: TRBV5-1
D gene: .
J gene: TRBJ1-1
clone size: few
CDR3 protein: CASSLDRRNTEAFF
CDR3 DNA: TGCGCCAGCAGCTTGGACAGGAGGAACACTGAAGCTTTCTTT

V gene: TRBV5-1
D gene: .
J gene: TRBJ1-2
clone size: .
CDR3 protein: CASSLEAGNYGYTF
CDR3 DNA: TGCGCCAGCAGCTTGGAAGCGGGAAACTATGGCTACACCTTC

V gene: TRBV7-7
D gene: TRBD2
J gene: TRBJ2-1
clone size: .
CDR3 protein: CASSLRLAGEHNEQFF
CDR3 DNA: TGTGCTAGCAGCTTAAGGCTAGCGGGAGAGCACAATGAGCAGTTCTTC

V gene: TRBV2
D gene: .
J gene: TRBJ2-2
clone size: .
CDR3 protein: CASSAFAGGELFF
CDR3 DNA: TGTGCCAGCAGTGCCTTCGCGGGCGGGGAGCTGTTTTTT

V gene: TRBV9
D gene: .
J gene: TRBJ2-1
clone size: .
CDR3 protein: CASSVAMGPDKSYNEQFF
CDR3 DNA: TGTGCCAGCAGCGTAGCTATGGGCCCAGATAAATCCTACAATGAGCAGTTCTTC

V gene: TRBV6-1
D gene: TRBD1
J gene: TRBJ1-5
clone size: .
CDR3 protein: CASSVGGDQPQHF
CDR3 DNA: TGTGCCAGCAGTGTAGGGGGCGATCAGCCCCAGCATTTT

V gene: TRBV5-1
D gene: TRBD1
J gene: TRBJ1-2
clone size: once
CDR3 protein: CASSGGQVDGYTF
CDR3 DNA: TGCGCCAGCAGCGGTGGACAGGTGGATGGCTACACCTTC

V gene: TRBV11-2
D gene: TRBD1
J gene: TRBJ2-2
clone size: few
CDR3 protein: CASSPGQAWAGELFF
CDR3 DNA: TGTGCCAGCAGCCCGGGACAGGCTTGGGCCGGGGAGCTGTTTTTT

V gene: TRBV4-1
D gene: .
J gene: TRBJ1-3
clone size: once
CDR3 protein: CASSQAPGGGNTIYF
CDR3 DNA: TGCGCCAGCAGCCAAGCCCCCGGGGGGGGAAACACCATATATTTT

V gene: TRBV2
D gene: .
J gene: TRBJ2-3
clone size: .
CDR3 protein: CASSEWADTQYF
CDR3 DNA: TGTGCCAGCAGCGAGTGGGCGGATACGCAGTATTTT

V gene: TRBV13
D gene: .
J gene: TRBJ2-2
clone size: .
CDR3 protein: CASGRIGRSTGELFF
CDR3 DNA: TGTGCCAGCGGACGGATAGGGAGGTCCACCGGGGAGCTGTTTTTT